The rows below give T cell receptor beta chains drawn from one sample of a study of patients and donors after allogeneic stem cell transplantation. TCRdb passed the RT-PCR reads through MiXCR, listing each CDR3 protein once. The sample has approximately 410,000 distinct CDR3 sequences, around 16% seen once. Sequenced sample: blood, either unsorted or a sorted T cell fraction (not recorded which). The receptors derive from a human donor who was either an allogeneic HSCT recipient or a stem cell or donor lymphocyte infusion donor (not recorded which). It is not recorded whose cells these are; they may come from a transplant donor. Both conserved end residues are part of each CDR3. The D gene is left open where the match is weak. The size of a clone is reported for some rows only, either as once, few or many, or as a class for expanded clones.

d_call j_call clone_size cdr3_length v_call cdr3_nt cdr3_aa
NA TRBJ2-4 few 15 TRBV27 TGTGCCAGCAGTTCCGCGGTAGTAGCCAAAAACATTCAGTACTTC CASSSAVVAKNIQYF
TRBD2 TRBJ2-1 NA 15 TRBV5-6 TGTGCCAGCAGCACGTGGGGGGGGTCCTACAATGAGCAGTTCTTC CASSTWGGSYNEQFF
NA TRBJ2-7 many 15 TRBV4-3 TGCGCCAGCAGCCAAGAAGCTCAGGGGATCCACGAGCAGTACTTC CASSQEAQGIHEQYF
NA TRBJ2-7 NA 15 TRBV19 TGTGCCAGTAGTATAGTAGGGGACGGCTCCTACGAGCAGTACTTC CASSIVGDGSYEQYF
TRBD2 TRBJ2-2 NA 15 TRBV5-1 TGCGCCAGCAGCTGGAGCGGGAGTGGCACCGGGGAGCTGTTTTTT CASSWSGSGTGELFF
NA TRBJ1-1 many 14 TRBV12-3/TRBV12-4 TGTGCCAGCAGTTTTGGGGTTTGGGGCACTGAAGCTTTCTTT CASSFGVWGTEAFF
TRBD2 TRBJ2-1 few 15 TRBV29-1 TGCAGCGTGGAACGGACTAGCGGGGGGGTTAATGAGCAGTTCTTC CSVERTSGGVNEQFF
NA TRBJ2-3 NA 18 TRBV4-1 TGCGCCAGCAGCCAAGATTGGCCTAGCTCTGTTGTCCCAGATACGCAGTATTTT CASSQDWPSSVVPDTQYF
NA TRBJ1-1 few 14 TRBV20-1 TGCAGTGCTAGAGCGGGGGCTGGGAACACTGAAGCTTTCTTT CSARAGAGNTEAFF
NA TRBJ2-3 few 12 TRBV12-3/TRBV12-4 TGTGCCAGCAGTTTAGAGGGGTATACGCAGTATTTT CASSLEGYTQYF
NA TRBJ2-2 many 15 TRBV5-1 TGCGCCAGCAGCTTGGCGACAGCGAACACCGGGGAGCTGTTTTTT CASSLATANTGELFF
NA TRBJ1-1 NA 12 TRBV7-9 TGTGCCGGGGGTAGGGACACAACTGAAGCTTTCTTT CAGGRDTTEAFF
TRBD2 TRBJ2-7 NA 17 TRBV7-8 TGTGCCAGCAGCTTAGGGACTAGCGGGAGTGTTTCCTACGAGCAGTACTTC CASSLGTSGSVSYEQYF
TRBD1 TRBJ2-5 many 19 TRBV12-3/TRBV12-4 TGTGCCAGCAGTTTAGCGCTAAGAGTGACAGGGGGCAGACAAGAGACCCAGTACTTC CASSLALRVTGGRQETQYF
NA TRBJ2-1 few 16 TRBV6-5 TGTGCCAGCAGTTCCCCAGGACCTCCTTCCTACAATGAGCAGTTCTTC CASSSPGPPSYNEQFF
NA TRBJ2-5 few 13 TRBV24-1 TGTGCCACCAGTGATTTCTCCCACCGTACCCAGTACTTC CATSDFSHRTQYF